This TCR beta chain was sequenced during a study of blood T cell repertoires in COVID-19. On the study more broadly: The cDNA or gDNA used as material had been derived from T cells, B-cell-depleted T cells, or PBMCs.

The trim removed 6 bases at V and 8 bases at J, leaving 14 bases unmatched. The CDR3 sequence is 16 residues long. Germline loops: CDR1 WNHNN, CDR2 SYGVQD (reference sequence). Study processing details: By means of reference gene primer amplification, nucleated cell counts were estimated. The repertoire was sequenced with immunoSEQ multiplex PCR; TCRdb's copy has only in-frame clones and lacks some. V and J calls and clone size are copied from that table; D and trimming were computed from the DNA. The data show nearly 250,000 clones, more than 75% seen once. Patients at the Seattle site were enrolled during active infection and followed longitudinally.

The sequence came from a woman aged 80 or over with COVID-19, enrolled during active disease. The J gene is TRBJ1-4, the V gene TRBV10-1; TRBD1 matches 8 bases. Sequencing was carried out using peripheral blood. CDR3 amino acids: CASRRTGLNVEEKLFF. CDR3 bases: TGCGCCAGCAGACGGACAGGGCTGAACGTCGAGGAAAAACTGTTTTTT.